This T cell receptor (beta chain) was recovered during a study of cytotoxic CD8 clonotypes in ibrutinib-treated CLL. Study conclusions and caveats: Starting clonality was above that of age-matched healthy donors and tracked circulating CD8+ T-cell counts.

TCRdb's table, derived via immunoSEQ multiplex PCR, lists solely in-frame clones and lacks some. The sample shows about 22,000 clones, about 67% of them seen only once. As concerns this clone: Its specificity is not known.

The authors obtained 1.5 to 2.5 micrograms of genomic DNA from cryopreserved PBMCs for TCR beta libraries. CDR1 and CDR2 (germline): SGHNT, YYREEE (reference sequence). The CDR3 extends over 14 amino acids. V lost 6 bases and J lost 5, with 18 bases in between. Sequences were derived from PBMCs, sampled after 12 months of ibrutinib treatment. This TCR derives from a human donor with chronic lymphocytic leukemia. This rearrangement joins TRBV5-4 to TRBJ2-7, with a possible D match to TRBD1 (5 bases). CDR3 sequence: CASTLVGARDEQYF. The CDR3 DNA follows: TGTGCCAGCACCCTCGTTGGGGCTAGGGACGAGCAGTACTTC.